This T cell receptor beta chain was observed in a study of CD8+CD57+ T cells in acquired aplastic anemia. In the study overall: CD4+ and CD8+ cells, once sorted, gave DNA averaging about 3 ug. Study-level findings and limits: Overlap between patients and controls comprised 25 to 30 CD8+ CDR3 sequences.

TCR beta VDJ combinations and CDR3 sequences were profiled from genomic DNA. Each CDR3 protein gets one entry after TCRdb re-called the reads with MiXCR. The sample carries 200,000 to 250,000 distinct CDR3 sequences, around 60% recorded once. This clonotype was counted a few times. Its cognate antigen is unknown. The ends lost 3 bases at V and 6 bases at J; junction bases unmatched: 5. Germline loops: CDR1 SNHLY, CDR2 FYNNEI. The CDR3 spans 15 residues. The rearrangement uses TRBV2 and TRBJ2-1; TRBD2 matches 10 bases. Sequencing used sorted CD4+, CD8+, or CD8+CD57+ T cells (not recorded which) from PBMCs. The receptor's source is a human donor in good health. In DNA, the CDR3 is TGTGCCAGCAGTGAGGCAGTAGCGGGGGGCAATGAGCAGTTCTTC. Its protein product is CASSEAVAGGNEQFF.